The clone carrying this T cell receptor (beta chain) was recorded at least ten times. The data originate from a study of T cells in Graves' hyperthyroidism and ophthalmopathy. Trimming took off 0 bases at V and 7 bases at J, with 12 bases between the two ends. In germline, CDR1 is LGHDT, CDR2 YNNKEL (reference sequence). There are 14 residues in the CDR3. The source material, RNA transcripts, was used to amplify TCR beta CDR3 regions. Primed by the HTBI set, a first-round RT-PCR was run on the TCR CDR3. TCRdb passed the multiplex PCR reads through MiXCR, listing each CDR3 protein once. The data show 300,000 to 450,000 distinct CDR3 sequences, with more than 14% seen just once and roughly a fifth held by the top ten. A NOSPECS grade of at least 4, a Clinical Activity Score of at least 3 and duration under 3 months were recorded in ophthalmopathy patients.

The chain employs TRBV3-1 and TRBJ2-5; the D gene is possibly TRBD2 (6 bases). The receptor was derived from a young woman with Graves' ophthalmopathy. Sequencing was carried out using blood. The CDR3 region is CASSQELAEVTQYF. The CDR3 nucleotides read TGTGCCAGCAGCCAAGAACTAGCTGAGGTGACCCAGTACTTC.